The present entry profiles one T cell receptor beta chain with its context. This clone's antigen is unknown. Base qualities are not recorded, but no much larger clone differs from it by a single base. The sample's time point label, decoded: about 25 weeks on oral tofacitinib. What this sample's treatment or condition label stands for: oral pan-JAK inhibitor, 5-10 mg twice daily. Lesional scalp punch biopsies and peripheral blood were obtained from alopecia areata patients. PBMCs were isolated by density centrifugation and stained for CD3, CD4 and CD8, after which CD4+ and CD8+ T cells were sorted on a FACSAria. The source of the sample is a study of CD8+ T cells in alopecia areata (dated by TCRdb to between 2017 and 2018). At the level of the whole study: The treated patients, all with moderate-to-severe alopecia areata, were enrolled in an open-label pilot trial of oral tofacitinib given at 5 to 10 mg twice daily. immunoSEQ multiplex PCR using 35 Vbeta forward primers and 13 Jbeta reverse primers was used to amplify TCRbeta CDR3 regions. Patients on tofacitinib were biopsied at baseline and after 4 and 24 weeks of treatment, and several of the patients also had a later scalp biopsy. Scalp clonality was compared among normal scalp (n=4), patchy alopecia areata scalp (n=8), and alopecia totalis/universalis scalp (n=8). The RNA source kit depended on sample type: the PAXgene miRNA kit for fixed scalp, the miRNeasy kit for PBMCs, and the RNeasy kit for mouse skin. The SALT score, which quantifies the percentage of affected scalp surface area, was used to measure disease severity in treated patients. On the human side, TCRbeta sequencing was run on scalp tissue and on sorted CD4+ and CD8+ peripheral blood T cells from healthy controls and from alopecia areata patients with either patchy or totalis/universalis disease. Patients stayed on tofacitinib for 6 to 18 months and then had 6 months of follow-up off drug so that delayed response and recurrence could be assessed. In both human patients and the C3H/HeJ mouse model, the study applied high-throughput TCRbeta sequencing to look at T cell clonal expansion in alopecia areata. Points the paper makes about the study in general: Shared TCR sequences between patients were less evident than in mice, which may be partly attributable to HLA diversity in the patient population. During tofacitinib treatment, many expanded lesional clones remained in scalp and blood, and this persistence may partly explain relapse after treatment is stopped. Scalp TCR repertoire analysis is complicated because resident alphabeta T cells in normal human skin are also sequenced, whereas mouse skin is dominated by gammadelta T cells. Higher clonality and more expanded CD8+ clones were observed in lesional scalp than in normal scalp, particularly in alopecia totalis/universalis, a finding suggestive of antigenic drive. Because the treated cohort was small and included a single nonresponder, larger studies are needed to assess links between baseline CD8+ expansion and response. Tofacitinib significantly lowered scalp clonality and the number of expanded CD8+ clones among the top 100 scalp clones.

The protocol used for the library was the immunoSEQ multiplex PCR assay. For TCR sequencing, RNA was extracted from every sample and reverse transcribed into cDNA to serve as template. SuperScript III was used to make first-strand cDNA, primed with a 2:1 mix of oligo-dT and random hexamers. Amplification bias was assessed with a synthetic immune receptor repertoire, and residual bias was removed computationally. From the authors' description of their analysis: After raw reads were preprocessed to remove errors, the CDR3 was defined following IMGT conventions as running from the conserved cysteine to phenylalanine. Clonality was computed as 1 minus the Shannon entropy, with the entropy normalized by log2 of the number of productive unique TCRs. CD4 or CD8 identity of scalp clones was inferred by cross-referencing scalp TCRbeta sequences with sorted blood CD4 and CD8 repertoires. TCRdb's version of the immuneACCESS table is confined to in-frame rearrangements and falls short of the full clone set. An unresolved V gene accounts for under half of the shortfall where checked; the remainder is of unknown origin. V, J and clone size are taken as reported in that table, and D and trimming were inferred from the DNA itself. The sample data list hundreds of thousands of clones, and roughly 50% of these were observed just once. The ten largest make up approximately 1.7% of the sample.

Source: CD4+ T cells sorted from blood, taken at week 24, from a patient treated with tofacitinib. This receptor was identified in a human donor with alopecia areata.

The DNA reads TGTGCCAGCAGCCGCAGTCGGAGCTCCTACAATGAGCAGTTCTTC. The encoded protein is CASSRSRSSYNEQFF. In this chain, TRBV6-1 is recombined with TRBJ2-1; no D segment can be confidently identified. Based on the germline V gene, the CDR1 and CDR2 sequences are MNHNS and SASEGT. V was cut back by 6 bases and J by 0 bases, leaving a gap of 12 bases between them. Counted from cysteine to phenylalanine, this CDR3 has 15 amino acids. Here the CDR3 DNA is all that survives: 45 bases in frame from base 1.